This T cell receptor (beta chain) emerged from a study of a mutant IDH1 vaccine in newly diagnosed glioma. Study-level background: With temozolomide cycles, or 4-6 weeks after radiotherapy alone, vaccination was started. Radiotherapy, temozolomide, or both had been given previously, and both were given to most. General observations from the study: The authors found pseudoprogression apparently unrelated to changes in top peripheral T cell clonotypes.

The protocol was immunoSEQ multiplex PCR, while the TCRdb copy is restricted to in-frame clones and leaves out a portion. The sample has 26,000 or so clones; approximately 82% are singletons. The time point was: week 35, safety follow-up. All doses held 300 ug of mutant IDH1 20-mer peptide, with topical imiquimod. Patients came in for eight vaccinations, in weeks 1, 3, 5, 7, 11, 15, 19 and 23. About this clone itself: Its matching antigen is unknown.

After removal of 0 bases from V and 1 base from J, the junction contained 1 base not matched to a gene. Germline loops: CDR1 LGHNA, CDR2 YSLEER. The length of the CDR3 is 16 residues. Sequencing used PBMCs, obtained from a glioma patient whose treatment included an IDH1 peptide vaccine. The TCR sequence derives from a man aged 25 to 40 with glioma. The chain combines TRBV4-3 with TRBJ2-2; 8 nucleotides line up with TRBD2. The CDR3 protein is CASSQESGGNTGELFF. CDR3 bases: TGCGCCAGCAGCCAAGAGAGCGGGGGGAACACCGGGGAGCTGTTTTTT.